A selection of T cell receptor beta chains follows, all from one sample in a study of blood T cells in healthy people across ages. Via MiXCR, TCRdb re-called the 5' RACE reads, giving one row per CDR3 protein. The sample yields about 1.4 million distinct CDR3 sequences, around 59% seen once. Material: blood. The receptors stem from a man between 18 and 35 years old in good health. CDR3s include the opening cysteine and the closing phenylalanine or tryptophan. A D gene is named only where the DNA matches it firmly. Rows may omit the clone size; those that give it use once, few, many or a size class.

>12|.|TRBV4-1|.|TRBJ2-7
CASSHTAGEQYF
TGCGCCAGCAGCCATACCGCTGGCGAGCAGTACTTC
>14|few|TRBV29-1|TRBD2|TRBJ2-1
CSVVRERKYNEQFF
TGCAGCGTTGTGCGGGAGAGGAAATACAATGAGCAGTTCTTC
>16|.|TRBV7-9|TRBD2|TRBJ2-7
CASSLVGGRATYEQYF
TGTGCCAGCAGCTTAGTTGGAGGGAGGGCTACCTACGAGCAGTACTTC
>11|.|TRBV6-2/TRBV6-3|.|TRBJ2-5
CASSYGWWQYF
TGTGCCAGCAGTTACGGCTGGTGGCAGTACTTC
>13|once|TRBV12-3/TRBV12-4|.|TRBJ2-5
CASRLGGGETQYF
TGTGCCAGCAGGCTAGGGGGGGGAGAGACCCAGTACTTC
>14|.|TRBV27|TRBD1|TRBJ2-7
CASRDRGPSYEQYF
TGTGCCAGCAGAGACAGGGGACCCTCCTACGAGCAGTACTTC
>15|.|TRBV6-5|TRBD2|TRBJ2-3
CASSYSGGSADTQYF
TGTGCCAGCAGTTACTCCGGCGGGAGTGCAGATACGCAGTATTTT
>15|.|TRBV20-1|.|TRBJ2-5
CSASRASGPQETQYF
TGCAGTGCTAGTAGGGCAAGCGGGCCTCAAGAGACCCAGTACTTC
>14|.|TRBV12-3/TRBV12-4|.|TRBJ2-5
CASSLLSDSGTQYF
TGTGCCAGCAGTTTACTGTCAGATAGTGGGACCCAGTACTTC
>16|few|TRBV12-3/TRBV12-4|TRBD2|TRBJ2-1
CASSSPWVAGTNEQFF
TGTGCCAGCAGTTCCCCCTGGGTAGCGGGGACCAATGAGCAGTTCTTC
>12|.|TRBV10-3|.|TRBJ2-1
CAIRGPYNEQFF
TGTGCCATCAGGGGACCTTACAATGAGCAGTTCTTC
>17|.|TRBV10-3|TRBD1|TRBJ1-2
CAITSGQGASPMGGYTF
TGTGCCATCACCTCCGGACAGGGGGCATCTCCCATGGGTGGCTACACCTTC
>16|few|TRBV7-9|.|TRBJ2-3
CASSPMFSMNTDTQYF
TGTGCCAGCAGCCCCATGTTTTCGATGAACACAGATACGCAGTATTTT
>13|once|TRBV7-2|.|TRBJ1-1
CASSLAGSTEVFF
TGTGCCAGCAGCTTGGCAGGGTCTACTGAAGTTTTCTTT
>14|.|TRBV28|.|TRBJ2-3
CASTQLAGTDTQYF
TGTGCCAGCACCCAGTTGGCGGGCACAGATACGCAGTATTTT
>15|few|TRBV12-3/TRBV12-4|.|TRBJ1-2
CASSFAGHGIYGYTF
TGTGCCAGCAGTTTCGCGGGACACGGGATCTATGGCTACACCTTC
>14|.|TRBV15|.|TRBJ2-3
CATSRGRGIDTQYF
TGTGCCACCAGCAGGGGGCGGGGCATAGATACGCAGTATTTT
>17|.|TRBV7-2|TRBD2|TRBJ2-3
CASSLLASGTFTDTQYF
TGTGCCAGCAGCTTATTAGCTAGCGGCACTTTCACAGATACGCAGTATTTT
>12|.|TRBV12-3/TRBV12-4|.|TRBJ2-5
CASSSNSPFQYF
TGTGCCAGCAGTTCGAACAGTCCATTTCAGTACTTC
>14|.|TRBV4-2|.|TRBJ2-1
CASSPTSRANEQFF
TGTGCCAGCAGCCCCACTAGTCGGGCCAATGAGCAGTTCTTC
>19|.|TRBV4-2|TRBD2|TRBJ2-6
CASSQGTSGVTSGANVLTF
TGTGCCAGCAGCCAAGGAACTAGCGGGGTAACCTCTGGGGCCAACGTCCTGACTTTC
>16|.|TRBV7-6|TRBD2|TRBJ2-1
CASSLVTSGGFSEQFF
TGTGCCAGCAGCTTAGTTACTAGCGGGGGATTCAGTGAGCAGTTCTTC
>14|.|TRBV6-2/TRBV6-3|.|TRBJ2-7
CASSKDRARNEQYF
TGTGCCAGCAGTAAAGACAGAGCGAGGAACGAGCAGTACTTC
>17|once|TRBV4-1|TRBD1|TRBJ2-3
CASSRWTGVLGTDTQYF
TGCGCCAGCAGCCGCTGGACAGGGGTCCTAGGCACAGATACGCAGTATTTT
>14|.|TRBV29-1|TRBD2|TRBJ2-1
CSEGSGRIGDEQFF
TGCAGCGAGGGTAGCGGGAGAATAGGCGATGAGCAGTTCTTC
>11|.|TRBV6-5|.|TRBJ2-3
CASRRSDTQYF
TGTGCCAGCAGGCGCTCAGATACGCAGTATTTT
>16|many|TRBV4-3|.|TRBJ2-7
CASSQDRAGSSYEQYF
TGCGCCAGCAGCCAAGACCGGGCCGGAAGCTCCTACGAGCAGTACTTC
>15|.|TRBV20-1|.|TRBJ2-7
CSARDSPSPNAEQYF
TGCAGTGCTAGAGATAGCCCAAGCCCGAATGCCGAGCAGTACTTC
>13|many|TRBV28|.|TRBJ2-7
CASSLQGTYEQYF
TGTGCCAGCAGTTTGCAGGGGACCTACGAGCAGTACTTC
>13|.|TRBV6-6|.|TRBJ2-2
CETGDQNTGELFF
TGTGAAACCGGGGACCAAAACACCGGGGAGCTGTTTTTT
>18|.|TRBV18|TRBD1|TRBJ2-7
CASSPQSQGAVFRYEQYF
TGTGCCAGCTCACCACAGAGCCAGGGGGCTGTTTTTCGGTACGAGCAGTACTTC
>15|.|TRBV6-1|.|TRBJ1-4
CASSGSGTSDEKLFF
TGTGCCAGCAGTGGATCCGGGACATCGGATGAAAAACTGTTTTTT
>13|.|TRBV7-9|.|TRBJ1-2
CASQPYINYGYTF
TGTGCCTCACAACCTTACATTAACTATGGCTACACCTTC
>15|.|TRBV12-3/TRBV12-4|TRBD2|TRBJ2-1
CASSSPGLGANEQFF
TGTGCCAGCAGTTCCCCGGGACTAGGTGCTAATGAGCAGTTCTTC
>15|.|TRBV25-1|.|TRBJ1-4
CASSEADRMSEKLFF
TGTGCCAGCAGTGAAGCGGACAGAATGAGTGAAAAACTGTTTTTT